These 21 T cell receptor beta chains were sequenced from one sample in a study of T-cell reconstitution after alpha-beta-depleted transplantation in children. Unique molecular identifiers featured in how the TCRbeta library was prepared. TCRdb fed the PCR reads into MiXCR, producing one record per CDR3 protein. The sample has about 310,000 distinct CDR3 sequences; 20% to 30% are singletons. The sample here was PBMCs, mostly from graft donor cells, taken 180 days after TCRalphabeta/CD19-depleted stem cell transplant. The receptor set was obtained from a male patient between 10 and 17 years old who had a stem cell transplant for acute lymphoblastic leukemia, so the T cells may come from the graft donor.

The gene calls are TRBV20-1 and TRBJ1-1; D ambiguous. The CDR3 has 13 amino acids. Germline loops: CDR1 DFQATT, CDR2 SNEGSKA (reference sequence). V was trimmed by 6 bases and J by 6 bases, leaving 17 bases between them. The CDR3 DNA is TGCAGTGCGACACGCCATTCCATCGCTGAAGCTTTCTTT. Translation: CSATRHSIAEAFF.

This chain joins TRBV7-6 and TRBJ2-3; D unresolved. Trimming cost V 1 base and J 1 base, with 6 bases left between them. Germline CDR1 SGHVS, CDR2 FNYEAQ. The CDR3 has 14 residues. The CDR3 spells CASSLVQGTDTQYF. The CDR3 DNA sequence: TGTGCCAGCAGCTTAGTTCAAGGCACAGATACGCAGTATTTT.

This clonotype has a handful of counts. The CDR3 DNA reads TGTGCCAGCTCACCAACCTCGGGGACCCCTTACAATGAGCAGTTCTTC. It specifies CASSPTSGTPYNEQFF. The chain has TRBV18 and TRBJ2-1; D is perhaps TRBD1 or TRBD2 (5 bases each). The germline V gene encodes CDR1 KGHSH and CDR2 LQKENI. The CDR3 is 16 residues long. V was trimmed by 2 bases and J by 4 bases, leaving 15 bases between them.

This clonotype was counted only a few times. The chain has TRBV27 and TRBJ2-7; D is undetermined. Germline CDR1 and CDR2: MNHEY and SMNVEV (reference sequence). CDR3 length: 13 amino acids. V lost 2 bases to trimming and J lost 7 bases, with 12 bases between them. The CDR3 DNA reads TGTGCCAGCAGTTTAAGTTCCCGGGCAGAGCAGTACTTC. This sequence encodes CASSLSSRAEQYF.

Concerning this clonotype: A single base separates this from a much larger clone, so it may be a read error. J is TRBJ2-5 and V is TRBV5-1; 12 positions agree with TRBD2. The CDR3 extends over 16 amino acids. The germline gives CDR1 SGHRS, CDR2 YFSETQ. CDR3 nucleotide sequence: TGCGCCAGCATCTTGGGACTAGCGGGTTTGCAAGAGACCCAGTACTTC. Translated, it gives CASILGLAGLQETQYF. The whole variable domain, filled in from reference TRBV5-1 and TRBJ2-5, reads KAGVTQTPRYLIKTRGQQVTLSCSPISGHRSVSWYQQTPGQGLQFLFEYFSETQRNKGNFPGRFSGRQFSNSRSEMNVSTLELGDSALYLCASILGLAGLQETQYFGPGTRLLVL.

This chain uses TRBV2 with TRBJ1-5, with a tentative D call TRBD1 (6 bases). The V gene lost 3 bases and the J gene lost 2 bases, with 14 bases spanning the gap. This CDR3 contains 16 residues. Per the germline V gene, CDR1 is SNHLY and CDR2 is FYNNEI. The DNA for the CDR3 is TGTGCCAGCAGTGAGTTCCCAGGGGTCGGCAATCAGCCCCAGCATTTT. This translates into CASSEFPGVGNQPQHF. Using reference TRBV2 and TRBJ1-5 for the parts outside the CDR3, the full variable domain is EPEVTQTPSHQVTQMGQEVILRCVPISNHLYFYWYRQILGQKVEFLVSFYNNEISEKSEIFDDQFSVERPDGSNFTLKIRSTKLEDSAMYFCASSEFPGVGNQPQHFGDGTRLSIL.

V usage is TRBV7-7 and J usage is TRBJ2-7, with D maybe TRBD1 (6 bases). The V end lost 4 bases, the J end lost 3 bases, and 10 bases lay between the germline ends. Germline assignment: CDR1 SSHAT and CDR2 FNYEAQ (reference sequence). The CDR3 spans 13 residues. The CDR3 protein is CASSYQQGYEQYF. The DNA for the CDR3 is TGTGCCAGCAGCTACCAACAGGGCTACGAGCAGTACTTC.

The J gene is TRBJ2-7, the V gene TRBV20-1, with 11 positions matching TRBD2. Germline CDR1 is DFQATT and CDR2 is SNEGSKA (reference sequence). With 3 bases clipped from V and 7 bases from J, the junction kept 8 bases outside the gene matches. The CDR3 runs to 14 residues. CDR3 sequence reads: CSASRLAGTEEQYF. CDR3 coding DNA: TGCAGTGCTAGCCGACTAGCGGGAACTGAAGAGCAGTACTTC.

In its sample, this clonotype was seen a few times. This chain links TRBV5-6 with TRBJ2-1; 11 bases are shared with TRBD2. Germline loops: CDR1 SGHDT, CDR2 YYEEEE. The CDR3 has 19 residues. V was pared by 1 base and J by 4 bases, with 13 bases of the junction left unmatched. CDR3 nucleotide sequence: TGTGCCAGCAGCTTGACGACTAGCGGGAACCTCTATCCTTACAATGAGCAGTTCTTC. Translation gives CASSLTTSGNLYPYNEQFF.

In its sample, this clonotype was seen a few times. V and J are TRBV18 and TRBJ2-2; D unresolved. Germline CDR1 KGHSH, CDR2 LQKENI. The CDR3 contains 13 residues. The V end lost 8 bases, the J end lost 6 bases, and 13 bases lay between the germline ends. The CDR3 region has the DNA TGTGCCAGCCTCCTACTTGGTCCCGGGGAGCTGTTTTTT. It yields the protein CASLLLGPGELFF.

The CDR3 sequence: CASSSRDSHNEQFF. CDR3 nucleotides: TGTGCCAGCAGCTCGCGGGACAGCCACAATGAGCAGTTCTTC. This sequence joins TRBV9 and TRBJ2-1; maybe TRBD1 (7 bases). V lost 4 bases to trimming and J lost 5 bases, with 13 bases between them. The CDR3 spans 14 residues. Looked up from germline, CDR1 is SGDLS and CDR2 is YYNGEE.

Note on this clonotype: The junction does not match germline at one end; this may be a read error. The chain employs TRBV12-3 or TRBV12-4 and TRBJ2-7; D is ambiguous. This CDR3 is built from 12 residues. This chain's CDR3 is CGSSLSRREQYF. Here the CDR3 DNA reads TGTGGCAGCAGTTTATCCCGACGCGAGCAGTACTTC.

In DNA form, the CDR3 reads TGTGCCAGCAGCGAGTGGGCCAAAAACATTCAGTACTTC. Its translation is CASSEWAKNIQYF. The rearrangement uses TRBV7-9 and TRBJ2-4; no clear D gene. The V and J ends lost 5 bases and 1 base respectively, with 6 bases between them. CDR3 length equals 13 residues. Germline loops: CDR1 SEHNR, CDR2 FQNEAQ (reference sequence). Looking up the rest from reference TRBV7-9 and TRBJ2-4 gives the full variable domain: DTGVSQNPRHKITKRGQNVTFRCDPISEHNRLYWYRQTLGQGPEFLTYFQNEAQLEKSRLLSDRFSAERPKGSFSTLEIQRTEQGDSAMYLCASSEWAKNIQYFGAGTRLSVL.

The gene calls are TRBV20-1 and TRBJ2-1; 11 positions match TRBD2. CDR1 is DFQATT, CDR2 SNEGSKA, per germline (reference sequence). The CDR3 consists of 13 residues. The J segment lost 9 bases and the V segment lost 5 bases, leaving 6 bases of the junction unmatched. This CDR3 reads CSAFSGGAGEQFF. DNA of the CDR3: TGCAGTGCTTTTAGCGGGGGGGCCGGTGAGCAGTTCTTC.

This clonotype was seen a single time. The chain links TRBV4-1 to TRBJ2-1; 13 bases are a match to TRBD2. The CDR3 runs to 17 residues. Unmatched junction bases numbered 6, after V lost 2 bases and J lost 5 bases. The germline V gene has CDR1 MGHRA and CDR2 YSYEKL. Here the CDR3 DNA reads TGCGCCAGCAGCCAACTCGGACTAGCGGGAGTGAACAATGAGCAGTTCTTC. Encoded protein: CASSQLGLAGVNNEQFF.

V usage is TRBV27 and J usage is TRBJ2-7, with D possibly being TRBD2 (6 bases). Germline V lookup: CDR1 MNHEY, CDR2 SMNVEV (reference sequence). This CDR3 comprises 14 residues. Trimming shortened V by 2 bases and J by 3 bases, and 11 bases separated the two germline ends. DNA for the CDR3: TGTGCCAGCAGTTTACGGGGGAGTATCTACGAGCAGTACTTC. As protein: CASSLRGSIYEQYF.

This clonotype has more than one count but fewer than ten. The chain is built from TRBV10-3 and TRBJ2-7; no clear D gene. The germline V gene encodes CDR1 ENHRY and CDR2 SYGVKD. The CDR3 has 14 amino acids. The V gene lost 5 bases and the J gene lost 2 bases, with 13 bases spanning the gap. The CDR3 loop reads CAISFGPATYEQYF. The CDR3 DNA follows: TGTGCCATCAGTTTCGGCCCGGCCACCTACGAGCAGTACTTC.

The rearrangement links TRBV29-1 to TRBJ2-1, with D perhaps being TRBD1 or TRBD2 (5 bases each). Between the trimmed V and J ends, which lost 0 bases and 7 bases, there was a span of 10 bases. CDR3 length: 13 residues. In germline, CDR1 is SQVTM, CDR2 ANQGSEA. The CDR3 region has the DNA TGCAGCGTTGAAGAGGGGGACGGGAATGAGCAGTTCTTC. Residues: CSVEEGDGNEQFF.

Comment on this clonotype: It is likely a read error, because the conserved phenylalanine at the end of the CDR3 is missing. This sequence joins TRBV20-1 and TRBJ2-7; 7 nucleotides align to TRBD1. The germline V gene has CDR1 DFQATT and CDR2 SNEGSKA (reference sequence). The J segment lost 4 bases and the V segment lost 2 bases, leaving 5 bases of the junction unmatched. The CDR3 has 13 residues. CDR3 sequence reads: CSARPTGVYEQYL. The CDR3 DNA follows: TGCAGTGCTAGACCCACAGGGGTATACGAGCAGTACTTA.

This clonotype was counted many times. This sequence joins TRBV6-5 and TRBJ2-6; D unresolved. CDR1 MNHEY and CDR2 SVGAGI come from the germline V gene. The V end was cut by 5 bases, the J end by 2 bases, with 13 bases between. CDR3 size: 16 residues. The CDR3 DNA follows: TGTGCCAGCAGTAACGGGCGCACACCTGGGGCCAACGTCCTGACTTTC. This translates into CASSNGRTPGANVLTF.

The V and J genes are TRBV6-5 and TRBJ2-3, with a weak D call TRBD2 (6 bases). The CDR3 is 12 residues long. V dropped 2 bases and J dropped 10 bases, with 10 bases sitting between them. Germline CDR1 reads MNHEY; CDR2 reads SVGAGI. The CDR3 DNA sequence: TGTGCCAGCAGTTACGGGGGGACTTCGCAGTATTTT. Protein product: CASSYGGTSQYF.